The 23 T cell receptor beta chains below were found in one sample sequenced in a study of OX40 agonist ivuxolimab in advanced cancers. The assay was immunoSEQ multiplex PCR, and TCRdb's table has in-frame clones only and misses some. The sample yields about 100,000 clones, around 90% seen once. This sample comprised CD4+ or CD8+ T cells sorted from blood, obtained in a trial of the OX40 agonist ivuxolimab. These receptor sequences come from an adult with an advanced solid tumor such as melanoma, head and neck, liver or kidney cancer.

V and J are TRBV5-4 and TRBJ2-3, with 7 bases matching TRBD2. V lost 4 bases, J lost 0 bases, and 11 bases stayed unmatched. CDR1 is SGHNT, CDR2 YYREEE, per germline (reference sequence). CDR3 length equals 17 residues. The CDR3 spells CASSPGGGGMSTDTQYF. CDR3 coding DNA: TGTGCCAGCAGCCCAGGCGGCGGGGGTATGAGCACAGATACGCAGTATTTT.

The J gene is TRBJ1-6, the V gene TRBV9, with unresolved D. V lost 0 bases and J 5 bases, leaving 6 bases between the germline ends. CDR1 SGDLS and CDR2 YYNGEE come from the germline V gene. The CDR3 has 14 residues. The CDR3 sequence is CASSVEQNNSPLHF. The CDR3 DNA sequence: TGTGCCAGCAGCGTAGAACAGAATAATTCACCCCTCCACTTT.

The rearrangement links TRBV5-1 to TRBJ2-1; 11 nucleotides match TRBD2. This CDR3 comprises 15 residues. V dropped 5 bases and J dropped 4; count of bases not matched to a gene: 5. Looked up from germline, CDR1 is SGHRS and CDR2 is YFSETQ. The CDR3 loop is CASSQLAGAYNEQFF. CDR3 DNA sequence: TGCGCCAGCAGTCAACTAGCGGGGGCTTACAATGAGCAGTTCTTC.

This clone was picked up one time. This chain links TRBV4-2 with TRBJ1-1; D gene ambiguous. Germline loops: CDR1 LGHNA, CDR2 YNFKEQ. V was pared by 6 bases and J by 1 base, with 9 bases between. The CDR3 totals 13 residues. The CDR3 sequence: CASSFWGNTEAFF. The CDR3 DNA is TGTGCCAGCAGTTTCTGGGGGAACACTGAAGCTTTCTTT.

A word on this clone: The identical CDR3 is also encoded by other nucleotide sequences in the sample. The chain has TRBV28 and TRBJ1-5, with D perhaps TRBD1 (5 bases). Germline CDR1 MDHEN, CDR2 SYDVKM. The V gene lost 2 bases and the J gene lost 1 base, with 12 bases spanning the gap. CDR3 length: 16 amino acids. The CDR3 nucleotides are TGTGCCAGCAGTTTAGTAGCAGGGATGAGCAATCAGCCCCAGCATTTT. Translated, it gives CASSLVAGMSNQPQHF.

The J gene is TRBJ2-5, the V gene TRBV19; D assignment may be TRBD1 or TRBD2 (5 bases each). The CDR3 spans 13 residues. V lost 5 bases and J lost 1, with 8 bases in between. Germline loops: CDR1 LNHDA, CDR2 SQIVND (reference sequence). CDR3 residues: CASSPGPQETQYF. CDR3 DNA sequence: TGTGCCAGTAGTCCGGGACCCCAAGAGACCCAGTACTTC.

This clone is a singleton in its sample. The chain employs TRBV5-8 and TRBJ2-2; D perhaps matches TRBD1 (6 bases). The CDR3 has 14 residues. From germline, CDR1 is SGHTS and CDR2 YDEGEE. The germline V and J ends were trimmed by 0 bases and 6 bases, with 9 bases remaining between them. The CDR3 DNA reads TGTGCCAGCAGCTTGGGGACAGTTCCCGGGGAGCTGTTTTTT. The encoded protein is CASSLGTVPGELFF.

The chain has TRBV7-9 and TRBJ2-1; the D gene is possibly TRBD2 (5 bases). Germline CDR1 reads SEHNR; CDR2 reads FQNEAQ (reference sequence). The CDR3 extends over 15 amino acids. V lost 1 base, J lost 5 bases, and 12 bases lay in between. The CDR3 DNA sequence: TGTGCCAGCAGCTTAGGGCGAGGGAGAAACAATGAGCAGTTCTTC. Residues: CASSLGRGRNNEQFF.

The gene calls are TRBV4-1 and TRBJ2-7; the D gene is possibly TRBD2 (5 bases). V dropped 3 bases and J dropped 3 bases, with 12 bases sitting between them. CDR1 MGHRA and CDR2 YSYEKL come from the germline V gene. The CDR3 has 14 residues. Here the CDR3 DNA reads TGCGCCAGCAGCCACAACCGGGGTAGCTACGAGCAGTACTTC. This gives the protein CASSHNRGSYEQYF.

This clone was counted once. The rearrangement links TRBV5-8 to TRBJ2-1, with D tentatively TRBD2 (6 bases). The CDR3 has 16 residues. V dropped 0 bases and J dropped 3 bases, with 13 bases sitting between them. CDR1 and CDR2 from the germline V gene are SGHTS and YDEGEE. The CDR3 reads CASSLVGRGSYNEQFF. The CDR3 bases are TGTGCCAGCAGCTTGGTCGGGCGGGGAAGCTACAATGAGCAGTTCTTC.

V is TRBV19 and J is TRBJ2-2; TRBD2 matches at 11 bases. Germline lookup yields CDR1 LNHDA and CDR2 SQIVND (reference sequence). CDR3 size: 18 residues. V trimming: 7 bases; J trimming: 5 bases; junction bases outside the gene matches: 15. The CDR3 reads CASIQLAGEPYGTGELFF. CDR3 coding DNA: TGTGCCAGTATTCAACTAGCGGGAGAACCCTATGGGACCGGGGAGCTGTTTTTT.

The rearrangement uses TRBV11-2 and TRBJ1-1; no firm D call. The CDR3 runs 17 residues. The V end was cut by 2 bases, the J end by 2 bases, with 18 bases between. CDR1 is SGHAT, CDR2 FQNNGV, per germline. DNA for the CDR3: TGTGCCAGCAGCTTATTTGTTCCGCTAAGAGCCAACACTGAAGCTTTCTTT. As protein: CASSLFVPLRANTEAFF. Combining the CDR3 with reference TRBV11-2 and TRBJ1-1 gives the whole variable domain EAGVAQSPRYKIIEKRQSVAFWCNPISGHATLYWYQQILGQGPKLLIQFQNNGVVDDSQLPKDRFSAERLKGVDSTLKIQPAKLEDSAVYLCASSLFVPLRANTEAFFGQGTRLTVV.

The J gene is TRBJ1-1, the V gene TRBV27, with a possible D match to TRBD1 (6 bases). The V gene's germline CDR1 is MNHEY and CDR2 SMNVEV (reference sequence). CDR3 length: 13 residues. V shed 6 bases and J shed 0 bases, with 8 bases lying between them. The CDR3 protein is CASRDSMNTEAFF. The CDR3 DNA sequence: TGTGCCAGCAGGGACAGCATGAACACTGAAGCTTTCTTT.

The rearrangement uses TRBV30 and TRBJ2-3; tentative D call: TRBD1 (5 bases). The V gene lost 3 bases and the J gene lost 2 bases, with 15 bases spanning the gap. This CDR3 is built from 15 residues. Germline CDR1 and CDR2: GTSNPN and SVGIG (reference sequence). The CDR3 loop reads CAWSPDRTYTDTQYF. The CDR3 region has the DNA TGTGCCTGGAGCCCAGACAGAACTTACACAGATACGCAGTATTTT.

V gene TRBV21-1 combines with J gene TRBJ1-4; TRBD1, the table's D call, was not compared with the DNA. TRBV21-1 is a known pseudogene. This CDR3 has 16 residues. The CDR3 loop is CASSTQRTRGREKLFF. The CDR3 DNA is TGTGCCAGCAGCACGCAACGGACAAGGGGGCGGGAAAAACTGTTTTTT.

This clone was counted a single time. The chain carries TRBV19 and TRBJ2-1; 9 bases are shared with TRBD2. Germline V gene sequence: CDR1 LNHDA, CDR2 SQIVND (reference sequence). V lost 3 bases, J lost 7 bases, and 1 base stayed unmatched. This CDR3 has 13 amino acids. The CDR3 loop reads CASSILAGNEQFF. DNA for the CDR3: TGTGCCAGTAGTATCCTAGCGGGGAATGAGCAGTTCTTC.

V is TRBV2 and J is TRBJ2-1; TRBD1 matches at 9 bases. The CDR3 runs 15 residues. V lost 5 bases and J lost 5; bases outside the gene matches: 7. Germline CDR1 is SNHLY and CDR2 is FYNNEI. The DNA of the CDR3 is TGTGCCAGCAGTCCCGGGACAGGGACGCACAATGAGCAGTTCTTC. Amino acids: CASSPGTGTHNEQFF.

The chain carries TRBV7-9 and TRBJ2-3; 8 bases match TRBD2. The trim removed 5 bases at V and 0 bases at J, leaving 13 bases unmatched. Germline lookup yields CDR1 SEHNR and CDR2 FQNEAQ (reference sequence). This CDR3 comprises 18 residues. The CDR3 protein is CASSQVRAGDLSTDTQYF. The CDR3 coding sequence is TGTGCCAGCAGCCAAGTACGAGCGGGGGATCTTAGCACAGATACGCAGTATTTT.

Concerning this clone itself: The junction departs from germline at one end; a sequencing error may be responsible. The chain employs TRBV5-1 and TRBJ1-1, with TRBD1 as a possible D gene (6 bases). CDR3 length equals 14 residues. Per the germline V gene, CDR1 is SGHRS and CDR2 is YFSETQ. The DNA for the CDR3 is TGCGCCAGCAGTTCGGGTCAGGGGAACGCTGAAGCTTTCTTT. As protein: CASSSGQGNAEAFF.

The V and J genes are TRBV18 and TRBJ2-5; 8 bases are shared with TRBD1. Germline V CDR1 and CDR2: KGHSH, LQKENI. V shed 1 base, J shed 3 bases, and the junction held 4 bases outside the gene matches. There are 15 residues in the CDR3. The CDR3 protein is CASSPRQGAKETQYF. In DNA, the CDR3 is TGTGCCAGCTCACCACGCCAGGGGGCTAAAGAGACCCAGTACTTC.

This clone appeared a single time. This chain uses TRBV7-9 with TRBJ1-2; 7 positions match TRBD1. V was clipped by 5 bases and J by 3 bases; unmatched bases: 15. The V gene's germline CDR1 is SEHNR and CDR2 FQNEAQ (reference sequence). CDR3 size: 17 residues. The CDR3 DNA reads TGTGCCAGCAGCCGAGACTTAGGTACAGGGGAAGACTATGGCTACACCTTC. Its translation: CASSRDLGTGEDYGYTF.

This chain connects TRBV6-6 to TRBJ1-2; a weak D match, TRBD1 (6 bases). Trimming cost V 6 bases and J 3 bases, with 14 bases left between them. CDR3 length: 14 amino acids. Germline V CDR1 and CDR2: MNHNY, SVGAGI (reference sequence). The CDR3 loop reads CASRPPAGDYGYTF. In DNA form, the CDR3 reads TGTGCCAGCAGGCCCCCGGCAGGGGACTATGGCTACACCTTC.

This sequence joins TRBV5-1 and TRBJ2-1, with 7 bases matching TRBD2. The CDR3 loop spans 15 amino acids. Germline loops: CDR1 SGHRS, CDR2 YFSETQ. The junction had 0 bases not matched to a gene; V was cut back by 0 bases and J by 0 bases. The CDR3 DNA follows: TGCGCCAGCAGCTTGGTAGCGGGCTCCTACAATGAGCAGTTCTTC. It translates to CASSLVAGSYNEQFF.